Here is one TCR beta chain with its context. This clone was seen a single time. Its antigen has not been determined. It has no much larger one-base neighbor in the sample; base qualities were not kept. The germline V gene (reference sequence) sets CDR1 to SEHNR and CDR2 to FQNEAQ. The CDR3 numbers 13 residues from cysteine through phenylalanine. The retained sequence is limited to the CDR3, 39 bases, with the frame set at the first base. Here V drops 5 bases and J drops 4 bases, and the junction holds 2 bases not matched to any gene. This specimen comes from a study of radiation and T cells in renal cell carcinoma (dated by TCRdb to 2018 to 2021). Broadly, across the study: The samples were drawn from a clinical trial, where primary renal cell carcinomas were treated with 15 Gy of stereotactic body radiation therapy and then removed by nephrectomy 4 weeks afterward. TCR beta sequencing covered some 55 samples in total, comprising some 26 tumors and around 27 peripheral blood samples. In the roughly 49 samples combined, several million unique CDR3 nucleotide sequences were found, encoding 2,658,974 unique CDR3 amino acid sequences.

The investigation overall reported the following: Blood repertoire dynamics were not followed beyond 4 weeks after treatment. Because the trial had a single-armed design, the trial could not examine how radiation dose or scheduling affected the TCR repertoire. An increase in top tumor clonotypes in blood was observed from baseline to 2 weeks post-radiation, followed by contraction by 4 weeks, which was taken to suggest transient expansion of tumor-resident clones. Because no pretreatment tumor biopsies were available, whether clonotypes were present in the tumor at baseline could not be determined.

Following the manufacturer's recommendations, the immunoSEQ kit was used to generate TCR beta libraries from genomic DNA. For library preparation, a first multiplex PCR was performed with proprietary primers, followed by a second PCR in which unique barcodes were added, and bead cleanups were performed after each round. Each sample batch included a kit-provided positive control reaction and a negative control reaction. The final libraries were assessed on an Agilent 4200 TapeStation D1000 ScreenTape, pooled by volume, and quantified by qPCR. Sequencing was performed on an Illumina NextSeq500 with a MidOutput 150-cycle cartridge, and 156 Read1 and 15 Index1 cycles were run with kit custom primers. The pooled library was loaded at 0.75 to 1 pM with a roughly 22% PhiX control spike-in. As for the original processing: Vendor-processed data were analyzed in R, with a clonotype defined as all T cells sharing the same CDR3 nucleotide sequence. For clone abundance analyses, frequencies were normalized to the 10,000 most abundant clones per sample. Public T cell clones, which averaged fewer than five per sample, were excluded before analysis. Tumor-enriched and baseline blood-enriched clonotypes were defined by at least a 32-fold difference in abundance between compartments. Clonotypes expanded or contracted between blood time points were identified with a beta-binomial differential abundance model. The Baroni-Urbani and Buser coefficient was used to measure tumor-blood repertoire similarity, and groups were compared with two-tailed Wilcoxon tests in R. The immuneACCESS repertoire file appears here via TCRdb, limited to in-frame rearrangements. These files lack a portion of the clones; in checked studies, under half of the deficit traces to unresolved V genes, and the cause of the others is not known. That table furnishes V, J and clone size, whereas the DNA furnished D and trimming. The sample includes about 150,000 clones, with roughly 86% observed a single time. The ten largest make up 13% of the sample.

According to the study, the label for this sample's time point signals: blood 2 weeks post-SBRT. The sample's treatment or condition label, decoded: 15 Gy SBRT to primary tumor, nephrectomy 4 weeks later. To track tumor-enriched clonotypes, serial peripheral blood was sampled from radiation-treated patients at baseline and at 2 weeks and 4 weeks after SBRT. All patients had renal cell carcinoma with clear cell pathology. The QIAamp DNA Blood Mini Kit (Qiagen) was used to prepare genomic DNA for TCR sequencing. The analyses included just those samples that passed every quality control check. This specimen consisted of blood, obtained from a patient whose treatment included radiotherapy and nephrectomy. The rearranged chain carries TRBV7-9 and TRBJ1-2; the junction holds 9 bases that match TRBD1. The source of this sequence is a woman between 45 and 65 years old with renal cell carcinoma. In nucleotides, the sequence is TGTGCCAGCAGCGTGGGACAGGGCTATGGCTACACCTTC. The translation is CASSVGQGYGYTF.